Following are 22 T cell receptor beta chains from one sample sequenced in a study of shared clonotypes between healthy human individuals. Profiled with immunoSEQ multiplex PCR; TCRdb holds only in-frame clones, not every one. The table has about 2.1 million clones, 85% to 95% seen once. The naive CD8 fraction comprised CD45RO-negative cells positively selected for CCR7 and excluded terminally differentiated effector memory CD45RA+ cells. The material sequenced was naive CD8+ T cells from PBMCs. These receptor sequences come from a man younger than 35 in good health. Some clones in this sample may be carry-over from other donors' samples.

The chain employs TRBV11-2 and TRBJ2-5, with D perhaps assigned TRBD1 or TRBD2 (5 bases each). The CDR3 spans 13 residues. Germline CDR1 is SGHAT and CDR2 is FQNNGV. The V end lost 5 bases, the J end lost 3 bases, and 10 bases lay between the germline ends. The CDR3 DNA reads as TGTGCCAGCAGCGGCCGAGGGGAAGAGACCCAGTACTTC. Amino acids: CASSGRGEETQYF.

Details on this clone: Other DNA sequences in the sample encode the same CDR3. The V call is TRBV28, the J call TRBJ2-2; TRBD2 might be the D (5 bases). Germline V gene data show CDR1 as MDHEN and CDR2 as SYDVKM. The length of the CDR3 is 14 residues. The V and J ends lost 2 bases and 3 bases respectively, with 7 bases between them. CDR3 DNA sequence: TGTGCCAGCAGTTTACGGGGTTACACCGGGGAGCTGTTTTTT. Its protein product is CASSLRGYTGELFF.

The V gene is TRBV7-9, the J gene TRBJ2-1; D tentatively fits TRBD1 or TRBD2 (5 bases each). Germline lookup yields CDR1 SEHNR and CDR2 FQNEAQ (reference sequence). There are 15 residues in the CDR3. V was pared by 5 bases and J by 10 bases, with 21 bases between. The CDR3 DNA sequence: TGTGCCAGCAGCCCCGCACTCGGGACCCGCCGGGAGCAGTTCTTC. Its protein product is CASSPALGTRREQFF.

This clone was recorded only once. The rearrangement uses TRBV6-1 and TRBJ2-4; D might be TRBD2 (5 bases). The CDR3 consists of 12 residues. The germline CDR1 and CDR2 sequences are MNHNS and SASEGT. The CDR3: CPSLVDKNIQYF. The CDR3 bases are TGTCCTAGCCTAGTGGACAAAAACATTCAGTACTTC.

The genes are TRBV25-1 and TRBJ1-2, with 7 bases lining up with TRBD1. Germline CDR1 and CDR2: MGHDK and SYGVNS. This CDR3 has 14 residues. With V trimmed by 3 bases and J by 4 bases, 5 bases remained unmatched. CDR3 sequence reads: CASSDTGAFYGYTF. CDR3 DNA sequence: TGTGCCAGCAGTGACACAGGGGCCTTCTATGGCTACACCTTC.

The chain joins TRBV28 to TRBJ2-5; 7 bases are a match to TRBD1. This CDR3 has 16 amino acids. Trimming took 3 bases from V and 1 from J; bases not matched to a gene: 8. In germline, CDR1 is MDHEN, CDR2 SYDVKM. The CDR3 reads CASSFQDRPSQETQYF. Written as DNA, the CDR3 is TGTGCCAGCAGTTTCCAGGACAGGCCATCCCAAGAGACCCAGTACTTC.

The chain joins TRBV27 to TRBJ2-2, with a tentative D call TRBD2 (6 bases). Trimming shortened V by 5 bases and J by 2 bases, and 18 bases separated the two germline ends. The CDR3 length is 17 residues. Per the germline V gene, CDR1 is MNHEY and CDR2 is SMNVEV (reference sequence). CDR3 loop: CASSLSHGGFNTGELFF. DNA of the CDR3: TGTGCCAGCAGTCTCTCTCACGGGGGATTTAACACCGGGGAGCTGTTTTTT.

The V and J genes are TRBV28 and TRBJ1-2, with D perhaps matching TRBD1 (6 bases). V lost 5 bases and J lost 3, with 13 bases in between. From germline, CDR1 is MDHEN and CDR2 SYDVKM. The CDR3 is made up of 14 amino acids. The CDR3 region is CASSDDRSYYGYTF. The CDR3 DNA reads TGTGCCAGCAGTGATGACAGGTCCTACTATGGCTACACCTTC.

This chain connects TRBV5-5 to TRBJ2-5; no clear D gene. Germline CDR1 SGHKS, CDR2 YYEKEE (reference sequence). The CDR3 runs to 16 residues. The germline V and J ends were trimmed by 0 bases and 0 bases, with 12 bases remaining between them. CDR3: CASSLVLSSHQETQYF. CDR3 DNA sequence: TGTGCCAGCAGCTTGGTTCTCTCCAGCCACCAAGAGACCCAGTACTTC.

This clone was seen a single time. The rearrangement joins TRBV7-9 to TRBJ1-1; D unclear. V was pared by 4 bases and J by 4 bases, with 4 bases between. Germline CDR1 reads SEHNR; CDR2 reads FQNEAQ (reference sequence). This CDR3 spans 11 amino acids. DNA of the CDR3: TGTGCCAGCAGCTGGGCCACTGAAGCTTTCTTT. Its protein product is CASSWATEAFF.

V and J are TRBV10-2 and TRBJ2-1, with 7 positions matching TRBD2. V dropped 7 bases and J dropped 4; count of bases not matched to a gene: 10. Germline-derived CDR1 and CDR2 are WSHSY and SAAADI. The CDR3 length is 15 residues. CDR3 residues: CASIPLGEGYNEQFF. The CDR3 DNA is TGCGCCAGCATCCCCCTGGGGGAGGGTTACAATGAGCAGTTCTTC.

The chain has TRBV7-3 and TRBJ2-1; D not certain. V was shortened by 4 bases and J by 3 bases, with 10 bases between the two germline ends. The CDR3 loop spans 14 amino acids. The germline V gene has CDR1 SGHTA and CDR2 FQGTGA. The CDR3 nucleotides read TGTGCCAGCAGCTCGTACCCTGACTACAATGAGCAGTTCTTC. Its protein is CASSSYPDYNEQFF.

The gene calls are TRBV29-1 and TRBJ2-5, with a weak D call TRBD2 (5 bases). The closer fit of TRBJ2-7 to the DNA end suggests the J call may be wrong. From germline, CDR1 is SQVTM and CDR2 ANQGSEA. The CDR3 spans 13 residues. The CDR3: CSVRPGKSYEQYF. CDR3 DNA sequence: TGCAGCGTTCGCCCGGGAAAGTCCTACGAGCAGTACTTC.

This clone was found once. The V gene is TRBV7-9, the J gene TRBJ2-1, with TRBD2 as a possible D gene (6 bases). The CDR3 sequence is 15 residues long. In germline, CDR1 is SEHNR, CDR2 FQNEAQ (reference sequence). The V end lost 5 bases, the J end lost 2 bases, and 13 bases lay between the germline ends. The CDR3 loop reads CASSPYGGAYNEQFF. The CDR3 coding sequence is TGTGCCAGCAGCCCATATGGCGGGGCCTACAATGAGCAGTTCTTC. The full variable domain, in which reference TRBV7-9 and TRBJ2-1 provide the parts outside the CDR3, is DTGVSQNPRHKITKRGQNVTFRCDPISEHNRLYWYRQTLGQGPEFLTYFQNEAQLEKSRLLSDRFSAERPKGSFSTLEIQRTEQGDSAMYLCASSPYGGAYNEQFFGPGTRLTVL.

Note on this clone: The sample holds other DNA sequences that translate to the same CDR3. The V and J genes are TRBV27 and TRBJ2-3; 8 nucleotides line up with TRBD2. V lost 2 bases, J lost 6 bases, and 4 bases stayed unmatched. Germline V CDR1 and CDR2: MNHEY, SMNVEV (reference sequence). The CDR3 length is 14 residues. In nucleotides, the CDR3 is TGTGCCAGCAGTTTACGGGAGGGTGGGGATACGCAGTATTTT. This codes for CASSLREGGDTQYF.

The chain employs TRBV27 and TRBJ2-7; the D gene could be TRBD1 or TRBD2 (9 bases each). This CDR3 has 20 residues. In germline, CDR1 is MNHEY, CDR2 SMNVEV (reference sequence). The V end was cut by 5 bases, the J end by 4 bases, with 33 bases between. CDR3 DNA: TGTGCCAGCAGTATTGAGGACAGGGGCCCCGAGCGGGAGGCCTATTACGAGCAGTACTTC. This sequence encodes CASSIEDRGPEREAYYEQYF.

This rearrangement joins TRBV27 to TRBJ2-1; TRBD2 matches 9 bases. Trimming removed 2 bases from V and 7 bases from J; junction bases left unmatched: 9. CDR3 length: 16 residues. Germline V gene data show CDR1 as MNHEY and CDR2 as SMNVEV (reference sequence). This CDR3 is CASSLIFAGGYNEQFF. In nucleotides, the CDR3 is TGTGCCAGCAGTTTAATTTTTGCGGGAGGGTATAATGAGCAGTTCTTC.

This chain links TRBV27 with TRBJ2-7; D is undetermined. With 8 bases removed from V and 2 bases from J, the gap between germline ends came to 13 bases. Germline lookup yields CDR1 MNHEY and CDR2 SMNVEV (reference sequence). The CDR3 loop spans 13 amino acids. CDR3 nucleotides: TGTGCCAGCGGCCTGACACCAACCTACGAGCAGTACTTC. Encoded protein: CASGLTPTYEQYF.

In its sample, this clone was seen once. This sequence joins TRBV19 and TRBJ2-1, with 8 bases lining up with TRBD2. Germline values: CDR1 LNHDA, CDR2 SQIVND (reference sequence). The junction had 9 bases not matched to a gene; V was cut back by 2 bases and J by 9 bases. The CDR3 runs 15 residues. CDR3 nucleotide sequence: TGTGCCAGTAGTATACCACGGGAGGGCCAAGGTGAGCAGTTCTTC. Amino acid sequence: CASSIPREGQGEQFF.

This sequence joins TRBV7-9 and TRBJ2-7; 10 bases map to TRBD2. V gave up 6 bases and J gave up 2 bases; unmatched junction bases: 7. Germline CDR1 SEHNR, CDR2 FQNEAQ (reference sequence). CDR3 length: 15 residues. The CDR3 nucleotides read TGTGCCAGCAGTTTACGGACTAGCGGTACCTACGAGCAGTACTTC. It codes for CASSLRTSGTYEQYF.

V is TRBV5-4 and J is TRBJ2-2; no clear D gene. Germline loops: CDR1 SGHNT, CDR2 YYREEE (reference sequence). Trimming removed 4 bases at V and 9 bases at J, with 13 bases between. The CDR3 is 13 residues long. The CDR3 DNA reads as TGTGCCAGCAGCAACACGCCGGACCGGGAGCTGTTTTTT. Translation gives CASSNTPDRELFF.

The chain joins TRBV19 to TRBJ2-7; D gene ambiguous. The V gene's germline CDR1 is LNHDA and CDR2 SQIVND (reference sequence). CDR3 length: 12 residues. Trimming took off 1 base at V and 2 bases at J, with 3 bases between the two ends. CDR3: CASSIAAYEQYF. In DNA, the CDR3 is TGTGCCAGTAGTATAGCCGCCTACGAGCAGTACTTC.